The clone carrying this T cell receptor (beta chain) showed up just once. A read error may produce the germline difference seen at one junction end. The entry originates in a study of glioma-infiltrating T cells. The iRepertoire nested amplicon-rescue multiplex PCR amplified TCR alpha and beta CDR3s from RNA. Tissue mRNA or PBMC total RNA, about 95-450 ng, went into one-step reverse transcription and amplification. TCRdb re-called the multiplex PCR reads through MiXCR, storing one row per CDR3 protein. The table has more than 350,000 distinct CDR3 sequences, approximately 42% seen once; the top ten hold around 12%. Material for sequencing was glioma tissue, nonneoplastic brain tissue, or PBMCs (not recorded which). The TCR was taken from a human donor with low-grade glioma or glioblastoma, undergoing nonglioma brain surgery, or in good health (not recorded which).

The CDR3 nucleotides read TGCAGTGCTAGAGAGGCCGGGAGGGCCACAGATACGCGGTATTTT. This gives the protein CSAREAGRATDTRYF. V gene TRBV20-1 combines with J gene TRBJ2-3; 8 bases line up with TRBD2. Germline CDR1 and CDR2: DFQATT and SNEGSKA (reference sequence). The CDR3 totals 15 residues.